Each of the 5 T cell receptor beta chains below was sequenced from the same sample in a study of STAT5B mutations in CD4+ large granular lymphocyte leukemia. Data came from immunoSEQ multiplex PCR; TCRdb stores just in-frame clones and leaves some out. This table holds about 40,000 clones, about four fifths found once. Sequenced material: CD4+ T cells from blood buffy coats. Receptor source: a human donor in good health.

The CDR3 region has the DNA TGTGCCATCACCGGGACAGGGTCAAACTATGGCTACACCTTC. Encoded protein: CAITGTGSNYGYTF. The chain couples TRBV10-3 to TRBJ1-2; the match to TRBD1 covers 9 bases. After removal of 7 bases from V and 2 bases from J, the junction contained 5 bases not matched to a gene. CDR1 ENHRY and CDR2 SYGVKD come from the germline V gene. This CDR3 is built from 14 residues.

V usage is TRBV10-3 and J usage is TRBJ2-7; 7 bases map to TRBD2. The CDR3 is 13 amino acids. V shed 4 bases and J 3 bases; nucleotides not matched to a gene: 3. From germline, CDR1 is ENHRY and CDR2 SYGVKD. CDR3 nucleotide sequence: TGTGCCATCAGTGGTCTAGCGGACTACGAGCAGTACTTC. It encodes CAISGLADYEQYF.

This clone was detected a few times. The V and J genes are TRBV6-5 and TRBJ2-7, with 7 bases matching TRBD1. The ends lost 6 bases at V and 3 bases at J; junction bases unmatched: 8. The CDR3 loop spans 14 amino acids. CDR1 is MNHEY, CDR2 SVGAGI, per germline. CDR3: CASSVRGHSYEQYF. The CDR3, as DNA: TGTGCCAGCAGCGTAAGGGGGCACAGCTACGAGCAGTACTTC.

This chain links TRBV18 with TRBJ1-2; TRBD1 might be the D (6 bases). CDR1 and CDR2 from the germline V gene are KGHSH and LQKENI. The V gene lost 0 bases and the J gene lost 3 bases, with 11 bases spanning the gap. This CDR3 has 15 amino acids. In nucleotides, the CDR3 is TGTGCCAGCTCACCACCGGAGGGGGGCGACTATGGCTACACCTTC. Protein: CASSPPEGGDYGYTF. Full variable domain (missing parts from reference TRBV18 and TRBJ1-2): NAGVMQNPRHLVRRRGQEARLRCSPMKGHSHVYWYRQLPEEGLKFMVYLQKENIIDESGMPKERFSAEFPKEGPSILRIQQVVRGDSAAYFCASSPPEGGDYGYTFGSGTRLTVV.

V gene TRBV11-2 combines with J gene TRBJ1-6, with 7 bases that match TRBD1. Germline V lookup: CDR1 SGHAT, CDR2 FQNNGV. J lost 7 bases, V lost 1 base, and 4 bases had no gene match. The CDR3 covers 15 residues. The CDR3 sequence: CASSLGGTENSPLHF. The CDR3 coding sequence is TGTGCCAGCAGCTTAGGGGGGACAGAGAATTCACCCCTCCACTTT.